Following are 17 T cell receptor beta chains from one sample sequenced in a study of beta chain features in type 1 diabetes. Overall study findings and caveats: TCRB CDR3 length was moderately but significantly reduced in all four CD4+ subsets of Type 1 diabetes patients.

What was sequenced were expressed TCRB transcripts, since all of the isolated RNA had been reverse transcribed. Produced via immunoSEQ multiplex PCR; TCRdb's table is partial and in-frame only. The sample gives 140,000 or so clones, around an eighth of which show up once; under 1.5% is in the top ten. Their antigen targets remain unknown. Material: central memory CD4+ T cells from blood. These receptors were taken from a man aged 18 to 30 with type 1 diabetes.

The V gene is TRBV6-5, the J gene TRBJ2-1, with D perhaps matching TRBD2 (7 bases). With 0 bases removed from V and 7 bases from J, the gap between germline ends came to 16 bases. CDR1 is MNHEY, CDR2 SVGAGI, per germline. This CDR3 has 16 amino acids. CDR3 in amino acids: CASSYSGGGARNEQFF. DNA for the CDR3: TGTGCCAGCAGTTACTCTGGAGGGGGGGCCAGGAATGAGCAGTTCTTC.

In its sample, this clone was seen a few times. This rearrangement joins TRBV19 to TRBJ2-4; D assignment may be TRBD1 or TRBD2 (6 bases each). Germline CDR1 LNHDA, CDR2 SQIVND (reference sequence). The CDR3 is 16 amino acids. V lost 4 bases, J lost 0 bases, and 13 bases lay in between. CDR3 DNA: TGTGCCAGTAGTACCGAGGGGGGCCGAGCCAAAAACATTCAGTACTTC. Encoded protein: CASSTEGGRAKNIQYF.

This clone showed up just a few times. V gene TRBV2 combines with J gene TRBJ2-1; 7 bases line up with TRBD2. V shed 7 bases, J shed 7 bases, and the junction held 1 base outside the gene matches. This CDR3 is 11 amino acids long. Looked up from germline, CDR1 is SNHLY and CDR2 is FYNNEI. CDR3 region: CASKLANEQFF. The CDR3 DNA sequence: TGTGCCAGCAAACTAGCGAATGAGCAGTTCTTC.

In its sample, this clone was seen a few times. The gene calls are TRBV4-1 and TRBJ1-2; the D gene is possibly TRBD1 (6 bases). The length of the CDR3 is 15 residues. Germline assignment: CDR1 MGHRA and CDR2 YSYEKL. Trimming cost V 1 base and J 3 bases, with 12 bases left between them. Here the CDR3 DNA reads TGCGCCAGCAGCCAAGCCCCGGGGGCGGACTATGGCTACACCTTC. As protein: CASSQAPGADYGYTF.

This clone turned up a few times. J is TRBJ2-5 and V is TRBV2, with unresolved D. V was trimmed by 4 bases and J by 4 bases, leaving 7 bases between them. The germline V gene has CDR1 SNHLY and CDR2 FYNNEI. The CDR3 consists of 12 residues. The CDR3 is CASSVGGETQYF. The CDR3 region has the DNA TGTGCCAGCAGTGTTGGCGGAGAGACCCAGTACTTC.

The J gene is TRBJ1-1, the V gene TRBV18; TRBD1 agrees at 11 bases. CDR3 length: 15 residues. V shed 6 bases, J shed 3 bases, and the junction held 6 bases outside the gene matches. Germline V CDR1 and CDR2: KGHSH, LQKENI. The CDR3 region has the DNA TGTGCCAGCTCGGACGGACAGGGGGCCGACACTGAAGCTTTCTTT. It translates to CASSDGQGADTEAFF.

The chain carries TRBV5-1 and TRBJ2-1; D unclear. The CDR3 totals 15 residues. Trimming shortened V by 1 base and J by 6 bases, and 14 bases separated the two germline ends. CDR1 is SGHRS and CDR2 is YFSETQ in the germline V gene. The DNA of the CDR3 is TGCGCCAGCAGCTTGCAGACTCCTGAGGCCAATGAGCAGTTCTTC. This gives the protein CASSLQTPEANEQFF.

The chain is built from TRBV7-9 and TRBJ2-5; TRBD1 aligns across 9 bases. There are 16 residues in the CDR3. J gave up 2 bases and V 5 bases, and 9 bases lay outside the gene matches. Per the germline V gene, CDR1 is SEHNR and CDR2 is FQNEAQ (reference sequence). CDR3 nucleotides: TGTGCCAGCAGCCGATGGGCGACAGGGGGACAAGAGACCCAGTACTTC. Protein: CASSRWATGGQETQYF.

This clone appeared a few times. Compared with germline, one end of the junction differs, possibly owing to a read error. CDR3 region: CASSNGGKETQYF. The CDR3 DNA follows: TGTGCTAGCAGCAACGGTGGAAAAGAGACCCAGTACTTC. J is TRBJ2-5 and V is TRBV7-7, with no clear D. Germline loops: CDR1 SSHAT, CDR2 FNYEAQ (reference sequence). CDR3 length: 13 residues.

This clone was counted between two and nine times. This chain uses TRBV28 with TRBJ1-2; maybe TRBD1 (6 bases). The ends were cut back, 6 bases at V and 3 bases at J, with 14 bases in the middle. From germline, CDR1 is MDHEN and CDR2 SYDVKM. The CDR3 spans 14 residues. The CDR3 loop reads CASRSRTVDYGYTF. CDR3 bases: TGTGCCAGCAGATCGCGGACAGTCGACTATGGCTACACCTTC.

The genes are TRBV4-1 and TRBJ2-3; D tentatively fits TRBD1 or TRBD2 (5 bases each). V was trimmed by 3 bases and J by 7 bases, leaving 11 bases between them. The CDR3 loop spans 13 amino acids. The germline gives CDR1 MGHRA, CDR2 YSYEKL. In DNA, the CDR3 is TGCGCCAGCAGCCAGGGGGACGCATATACGCAGTATTTT. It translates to CASSQGDAYTQYF.

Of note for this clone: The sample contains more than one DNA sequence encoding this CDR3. CDR3 DNA sequence: TGTGCCAGCAGCTTAGCACAGGGCTCTGGGGCCAACGTCCTGACTTTC. It codes for CASSLAQGSGANVLTF. V usage is TRBV7-9 and J usage is TRBJ2-6, with D possibly TRBD1 on 6 matching bases. This CDR3 contains 16 residues. Germline loops: CDR1 SEHNR, CDR2 FQNEAQ (reference sequence). Trimming removed 0 bases at V and 0 bases at J, with 6 bases between. Full variable domain (remainder filled in from reference TRBV7-9 and TRBJ2-6): DTGVSQNPRHKITKRGQNVTFRCDPISEHNRLYWYRQTLGQGPEFLTYFQNEAQLEKSRLLSDRFSAERPKGSFSTLEIQRTEQGDSAMYLCASSLAQGSGANVLTFGAGSRLTVL.

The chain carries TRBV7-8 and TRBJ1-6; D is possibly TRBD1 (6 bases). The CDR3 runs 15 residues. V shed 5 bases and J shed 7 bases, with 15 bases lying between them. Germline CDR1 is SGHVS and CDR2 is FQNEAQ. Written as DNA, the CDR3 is TGTGCCAGCAGCAACTACAGGGACCACAATTCACCCCTCCACTTT. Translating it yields CASSNYRDHNSPLHF.

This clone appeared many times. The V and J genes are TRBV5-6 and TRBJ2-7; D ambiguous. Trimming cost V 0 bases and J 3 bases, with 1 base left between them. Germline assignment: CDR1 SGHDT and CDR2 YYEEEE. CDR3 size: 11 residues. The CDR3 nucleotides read TGTGCCAGCAGCTTGGGCTACGAGCAGTACTTC. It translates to CASSLGYEQYF.

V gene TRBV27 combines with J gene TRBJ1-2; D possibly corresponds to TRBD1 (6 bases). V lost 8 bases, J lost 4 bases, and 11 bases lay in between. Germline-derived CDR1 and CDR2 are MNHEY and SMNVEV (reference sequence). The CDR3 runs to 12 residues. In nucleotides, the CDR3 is TGTGCCAGCGGAGAAGGGGGCTATGGCTACACCTTC. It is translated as CASGEGGYGYTF.

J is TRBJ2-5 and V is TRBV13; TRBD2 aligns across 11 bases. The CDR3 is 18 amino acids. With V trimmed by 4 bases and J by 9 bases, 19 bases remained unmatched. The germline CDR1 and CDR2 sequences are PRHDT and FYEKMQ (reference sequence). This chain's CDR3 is CASSSRKLRLAGSGAQYF. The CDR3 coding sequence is TGTGCCAGCAGCTCACGGAAACTACGACTAGCGGGGTCCGGGGCCCAGTACTTC. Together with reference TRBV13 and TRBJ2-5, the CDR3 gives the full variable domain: AAGVIQSPRHLIKEKRETATLKCYPIPRHDTVYWYQQGPGQDPQFLISFYEKMQSDKGSIPDRFSAQQFSDYHSELNMSSLELGDSALYFCASSSRKLRLAGSGAQYFGPGTRLLVL.

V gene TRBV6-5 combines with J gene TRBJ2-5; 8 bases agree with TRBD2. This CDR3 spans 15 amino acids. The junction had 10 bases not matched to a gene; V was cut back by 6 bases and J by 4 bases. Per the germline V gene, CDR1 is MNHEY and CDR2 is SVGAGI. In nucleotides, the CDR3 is TGTGCCAGCAGCTCCGGGAGGGGGGTAACAGAGACCCAGTACTTC. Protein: CASSSGRGVTETQYF.